Each of the 8 T cell receptor beta chains below was sequenced from the same sample in a study of siplizumab effects on memory and regulatory T cells. Assay used: immunoSEQ multiplex PCR; TCRdb lists only in-frame clones, some missing. The table shows roughly 100,000 clones, with about 93% occurring only once. Sequenced input: Tregs sorted from blood. The receptor source for this set is a human donor in good health.

DNA for the CDR3: TGCGCCAGCAGCCAACTAGCGGGAGAGACCCAGTACTTC. Translation gives CASSQLAGETQYF. V and J are TRBV4-3 and TRBJ2-5; 8 bases are shared with TRBD2. Per germline, CDR1 LGHNA and CDR2 YSLEER. The CDR3 length is 13 residues. V shed 2 bases, J shed 4 bases, and the junction held 0 bases outside the gene matches.

The chain links TRBV11-2 to TRBJ1-3, with D unclear. Germline CDR1 is SGHAT and CDR2 is FQNNGV. The CDR3 extends over 17 amino acids. V lost 3 bases to trimming and J lost 1 base, with 16 bases between them. The CDR3: CASSLEPQYHSGNTIYF. For the CDR3, the DNA is TGTGCCAGCAGCTTGGAACCACAGTACCATTCTGGAAACACCATATATTTT. Drawing the rest from reference TRBV11-2 and TRBJ1-3, the complete variable domain is EAGVAQSPRYKIIEKRQSVAFWCNPISGHATLYWYQQILGQGPKLLIQFQNNGVVDDSQLPKDRFSAERLKGVDSTLKIQPAKLEDSAVYLCASSLEPQYHSGNTIYFGEGSWLTVV.

This clone was recorded once. The rearrangement uses TRBV14 and TRBJ2-1; D is uncertain. Germline V gene data show CDR1 as SGHDN and CDR2 as FVKESK. The CDR3 is 14 amino acids. V was cut by 4 bases and J by 2 bases, with 9 bases left in between. Here the CDR3 DNA reads TGTGCCAGCAGCCCGCAGGTGGCCTACAATGAGCAGTTCTTC. Translated: CASSPQVAYNEQFF.

The chain employs TRBV11-2 and TRBJ1-3; D is uncertain. CDR1 is SGHAT, CDR2 FQNNGV, per germline. The CDR3 covers 15 residues. Between the trimmed V and J ends, which lost 2 bases and 2 bases, there was a span of 10 bases. The CDR3 loop is CASSLFNDPGNTIYF. The CDR3 DNA reads TGTGCCAGCAGCTTATTCAATGACCCTGGAAACACCATATATTTT.

This chain uses TRBV6-1 with TRBJ2-1; no reliable D call. The CDR3 extends over 14 amino acids. V lost 2 bases and J lost 1, with 6 bases in between. Germline V gene lookup returns CDR1 MNHNS and CDR2 SASEGT. CDR3 residues: CASSESVSYNEQFF. CDR3 sequence (DNA): TGTGCCAGCAGTGAATCGGTGTCCTACAATGAGCAGTTCTTC.

This chain connects TRBV2 to TRBJ2-7, with 7 bases identical to TRBD2. The J segment lost 5 bases and the V segment lost 11 bases, leaving 12 bases of the junction unmatched. This CDR3 spans 13 amino acids. Germline CDR1 reads SNHLY; CDR2 reads FYNNEI. The CDR3, as DNA: TGTGCCGGCGGGCGGGAGATCCCCCACGAGCAGTACTTC. This codes for CAGGREIPHEQYF.

The J gene is TRBJ1-4, the V gene TRBV6-6; D remains unclear. CDR1 is MNHNY, CDR2 SVGAGI, per germline (reference sequence). This CDR3 has 12 residues. V lost 5 bases, J lost 8 bases, and 9 bases lay in between. The CDR3 bases are TGTGCCAGCAGTCAACTGGGGGAAAAACTGTTTTTT. It encodes CASSQLGEKLFF.

This sequence joins TRBV2 and TRBJ2-7; 7 nucleotides agree with TRBD1. Germline V CDR1 and CDR2: SNHLY, FYNNEI. The V segment lost 7 bases and the J segment 4 bases; nucleotides outside the gene matches: 7. The CDR3 covers 13 residues. CDR3 residues: CASIPHRGYEQYF. The CDR3 DNA reads as TGTGCCAGCATCCCTCACAGGGGATACGAGCAGTACTTC.